This is a list of T cell receptor beta chains from one sample in a study of blood T cell repertoires in COVID-19. Using immunoSEQ multiplex PCR, the repertoire was profiled, and TCRdb retains in-frame clones only, with some absent. The sample has roughly 65,000 clones, about 89% seen once; the top ten hold under 15%. Sequencing was done on a sample of peripheral blood. Receptor source: a woman aged 55-75 years with acute or convalescent COVID-19. Each CDR3 is given with its conserved first and last residue. The order of the fields is D gene, J gene, V gene, clone size, CDR3 protein, CDR3 DNA. The D gene is left open where the match is weak. Size is omitted from some rows. Given values are once, few, many or a class for expanded clones.

D: TRBD1; J: TRBJ2-1; V: TRBV19; size: .; CDR3: CASSLGQGPYNEQFF; DNA: TGTGCCAGTAGCTTGGGACAGGGTCCCTACAATGAGCAGTTCTTC
D: .; J: TRBJ2-1; V: TRBV10-3; size: .; CDR3: CAIARSGLNNEQFF; DNA: TGTGCCATCGCGCGATCGGGGTTAAACAATGAGCAGTTCTTC
D: TRBD2; J: TRBJ2-3; V: TRBV3-1/TRBV3-2; size: .; CDR3: CASSSRAMRGDPDTQYF; DNA: TGTGCCAGCAGCTCTCGGGCAATGCGGGGGGATCCAGATACGCAGTATTTT
D: TRBD2; J: TRBJ2-1; V: TRBV28; size: once; CDR3: CATTGPLAGSYNEQFF; DNA: TGTGCCACCACTGGGCCCCTAGCGGGGTCCTACAATGAGCAGTTCTTC
D: TRBD2; J: TRBJ2-3; V: TRBV5-1; size: .; CDR3: CASSSGLAGVDTQYF; DNA: TGCGCCAGCAGCTCCGGACTAGCGGGGGTAGATACGCAGTATTTT
D: TRBD1; J: TRBJ2-5; V: TRBV7-2; size: .; CDR3: CASGTAEETQYF; DNA: TGTGCCAGCGGGACAGCCGAAGAGACCCAGTACTTC
D: TRBD2; J: TRBJ2-1; V: TRBV28; size: .; CDR3: CASRPSGRGGYNEQFF; DNA: TGTGCCAGCAGGCCTTCGGGGCGGGGGGGATACAATGAGCAGTTCTTC
D: .; J: TRBJ1-3; V: TRBV6-5; size: .; CDR3: CASSSGGNKHTIYF; DNA: TGTGCCAGCAGTTCGGGGGGCAATAAGCACACCATATATTTT
D: TRBD2; J: TRBJ2-2; V: TRBV9; size: .; CDR3: CASSAQTGLATTGELFF; DNA: TGTGCCAGCAGCGCCCAAACGGGACTAGCGACCACCGGGGAGCTGTTTTTT
D: TRBD1; J: TRBJ2-2; V: TRBV4-1; size: .; CDR3: CASRKWGQGGAVPTGELFF; DNA: TGCGCCAGCCGGAAATGGGGACAGGGGGGCGCCGTCCCCACCGGGGAGCTGTTTTTT
D: .; J: TRBJ1-4; V: TRBV19; size: .; CDR3: CASSIDISTEKLFF; DNA: TGTGCCAGTAGTATAGACATCTCTACTGAAAAACTGTTTTTT
D: TRBD1; J: TRBJ1-1; V: TRBV5-1; size: .; CDR3: CASSLRQGANTEAFF; DNA: TGCGCCAGCAGCTTGCGGCAGGGGGCAAACACTGAAGCTTTCTTT
D: .; J: TRBJ2-7; V: TRBV10-3; size: .; CDR3: CAIMGTGRGYEQYF; DNA: TGTGCCATCATGGGCACGGGAAGGGGGTACGAGCAGTACTTC
D: .; J: TRBJ2-2; V: TRBV4-2; size: .; CDR3: CASSQVGGNTGELFF; DNA: TGTGCCAGCAGCCAAGTGGGGGGGAACACCGGGGAGCTGTTTTTT
D: TRBD2; J: TRBJ2-1; V: TRBV9; size: few; CDR3: CASSSGGADRVEQFF; DNA: TGTGCCAGCAGTAGCGGGGGGGCCGATCGGGTTGAGCAGTTCTTC
D: .; J: TRBJ1-1; V: TRBV10-3; size: few; CDR3: CATTGGVMNTEAFF; DNA: TGTGCCACAACCGGGGGGGTGATGAACACTGAAGCTTTCTTT
D: .; J: TRBJ2-6; V: TRBV28; size: once; CDR3: CATTSSGANVLTF; DNA: TGTGCCACGACTAGCTCTGGGGCCAACGTCCTGACTTTC
D: .; J: TRBJ2-2; V: TRBV12-3/TRBV12-4; size: .; CDR3: CASTSYTGELFF; DNA: TGTGCCAGCACGTCGTACACCGGGGAGCTGTTTTTT
D: TRBD2; J: TRBJ2-1; V: TRBV5-1; size: .; CDR3: CASSISGVVNNEQFF; DNA: TGCGCCAGCAGCATTAGCGGGGTTGTGAACAATGAGCAGTTCTTC
D: .; J: TRBJ2-5; V: TRBV11-1; size: once; CDR3: CASSYTGSETQYF; DNA: TGTGCCAGCAGCTATACAGGGAGCGAGACCCAGTACTTC
D: .; J: TRBJ1-3; V: TRBV2; size: .; CDR3: CASRAGSGNTIYF; DNA: TGTGCCAGCAGGGCTGGCTCTGGAAACACCATATATTTT
D: .; J: TRBJ2-7; V: TRBV6-6; size: .; CDR3: CASSLTGGTVSYEQYF; DNA: TGTGCCAGCTCCTTAACGGGCGGGACGGTCTCCTACGAGCAGTACTTC
D: .; J: TRBJ1-2; V: TRBV2; size: .; CDR3: CASSNRPRYGYTF; DNA: TGTGCCAGCAGCAACCGACCTAGGTATGGCTACACCTTC
D: TRBD1; J: TRBJ1-2; V: TRBV4-1; size: few; CDR3: CASSPDRANYGYTF; DNA: TGCGCCAGCAGTCCTGACAGGGCTAACTATGGCTACACCTTC
D: TRBD2; J: TRBJ2-4; V: TRBV5-4; size: .; CDR3: CASSPGGVDIQYF; DNA: TGTGCCAGCAGCCCGGGGGGGGTGGACATTCAGTACTTC
D: .; J: TRBJ2-3; V: TRBV24-1; size: .; CDR3: CATSERARVTDTQYF; DNA: TGTGCCACCAGTGAGAGGGCGCGAGTCACAGATACGCAGTATTTT
D: TRBD1; J: TRBJ2-5; V: TRBV6-5; size: once; CDR3: CAGGQWETQYF; DNA: TGTGCCGGGGGACAGTGGGAGACCCAGTACTTC
D: .; J: TRBJ2-7; V: TRBV6-5; size: .; CDR3: CASSYIHRANEQYF; DNA: TGTGCCAGCAGTTACATCCACAGGGCTAACGAGCAGTACTTC
D: .; J: TRBJ2-6; V: TRBV19; size: .; CDR3: CASSIDPEVSGANVLTF; DNA: TGTGCCAGTAGTATAGATCCGGAGGTCTCTGGGGCCAACGTCCTGACTTTC
D: .; J: TRBJ1-1; V: TRBV7-8; size: .; CDR3: CASSLNDRSAGAFF; DNA: TGTGCCAGCAGCTTAAATGACAGATCGGCTGGAGCTTTCTTT
D: .; J: TRBJ1-1; V: TRBV6-5; size: .; CDR3: CASSYARRGGTEAFF; DNA: TGTGCCAGCAGTTACGCCCGAAGGGGTGGCACTGAAGCTTTCTTT
D: TRBD2; J: TRBJ2-1; V: TRBV15; size: .; CDR3: CATSRGGSGANEQFF; DNA: TGTGCCACCAGCAGAGGAGGTAGCGGGGCTAATGAGCAGTTCTTC
D: TRBD1; J: TRBJ2-1; V: TRBV3-1/TRBV3-2; size: .; CDR3: CASSGRGQGFRQLQFF; DNA: TGTGCCAGCAGCGGAAGAGGACAGGGGTTTCGTCAACTACAGTTCTTC
D: TRBD1; J: TRBJ2-2; V: TRBV19; size: .; CDR3: CATVGTGDTGELFF; DNA: TGTGCCACCGTGGGGACAGGGGACACCGGGGAGCTGTTTTTT
D: .; J: TRBJ1-1; V: TRBV9; size: .; CDR3: CASSVLGDTEAFF; DNA: TGTGCCAGCAGCGTACTGGGCGACACTGAAGCTTTCTTT
D: .; J: TRBJ2-2; V: TRBV4-1; size: once; CDR3: CASSPGTTNTGELFF; DNA: TGCGCCAGCAGCCCTGGGACAACGAACACCGGGGAGCTGTTTTTT
D: .; J: TRBJ1-1; V: TRBV15; size: .; CDR3: CATSRDGRGRNTEAFF; DNA: TGTGCCACCAGCAGAGATGGGAGAGGAAGGAACACTGAAGCTTTCTTT
D: TRBD1; J: TRBJ1-5; V: TRBV28; size: few; CDR3: CASSLRTGRNQPQHF; DNA: TGTGCCAGCAGTTTAAGGACAGGGAGAAATCAGCCCCAGCATTTT
D: .; J: TRBJ2-3; V: TRBV24-1; size: .; CDR3: CATSVSGRETDTQYF; DNA: TGTGCCACCAGTGTATCGGGCAGGGAAACAGATACGCAGTATTTT
D: .; J: TRBJ2-5; V: TRBV28; size: .; CDR3: CASMGLPPGETQYF; DNA: TGTGCCAGCATGGGGCTCCCTCCCGGAGAGACCCAGTACTTC
D: TRBD2; J: TRBJ2-3; V: TRBV25-1; size: .; CDR3: CASSEGWLAGVNTDTQYF; DNA: TGTGCCAGCAGTGAAGGGTGGCTAGCGGGGGTCAACACAGATACGCAGTATTTT